These T cell receptor beta chains were read from a single sample in a study of regulatory T cells in long-lasting Graves disease. TCRdb reanalysed the multiplex PCR reads using MiXCR and keeps one entry per CDR3 protein. This table has around 450,000 distinct CDR3 sequences, just under 15% appearing once. The sample also formed part of further work on T cells in Graves' hyperthyroidism and ophthalmopathy.

The specimen was peripheral blood mononuclear cells (PBMCs), collected at new diagnosis, from a patient treated with antithyroid drugs. The source of these receptors is a woman in her 30s with Graves disease. The CDR3 runs from the conserved cysteine through the conserved F or W. D genes are given only for firm matches. Not all rows give a size; the values are once, few, many and, for expanded clones, a class.

cdr3_nt: TGCGCCAGCAGCTTCGGACAGAGCTACTACGAGCAGTACTTC; cdr3_aa: CASSFGQSYYEQYF; clone_size: many; v_call: TRBV5-1; j_call: TRBJ2-7; d_call: -
cdr3_nt: TGTGCCAGCAGAGGAGGGAGCACAGATACGCAGTATTTT; cdr3_aa: CASRGGSTDTQYF; clone_size: many; v_call: TRBV7-3; j_call: TRBJ2-3; d_call: -
cdr3_nt: TGTGCCAGCAGTGAAGCAATGAACACTGAAGCTTTCTTT; cdr3_aa: CASSEAMNTEAFF; clone_size: many; v_call: TRBV6-1; j_call: TRBJ1-1; d_call: -
cdr3_nt: TGTGCTAGTGGTTGGGGGACAGCAAACACTGAAGCTTTCTTT; cdr3_aa: CASGWGTANTEAFF; clone_size: few; v_call: TRBV12-5; j_call: TRBJ1-1; d_call: TRBD1
cdr3_nt: TGTGCCAGGGCCTTGAGGAACACTGAAGCTTTCTTT; cdr3_aa: CARALRNTEAFF; clone_size: -; v_call: TRBV27; j_call: TRBJ1-1; d_call: -
cdr3_nt: TGTGCCAGCAGCTTTGACTTTGGGGCCAACGTCCTGACTTTC; cdr3_aa: CASSFDFGANVLTF; clone_size: many; v_call: TRBV7-3; j_call: TRBJ2-6; d_call: -
cdr3_nt: TGTGCCAGCAGTTTACTGGTTGACGCCACCAGTTGGCACGGCAAGACAGGGTCGGGCTATGGCTACACCTTC; cdr3_aa: CASSLLVDATSWHGKTGSGYGYTF; clone_size: many; v_call: TRBV27; j_call: TRBJ1-2; d_call: TRBD1
cdr3_nt: TGTGCCAGCGGCTTGGGGCTAGCGGGAGCCGAAGAGCAGTTCTTC; cdr3_aa: CASGLGLAGAEEQFF; clone_size: few; v_call: TRBV7-6; j_call: TRBJ2-1; d_call: TRBD2
cdr3_nt: TGTGCCAGCAGCCGAACTCTGGCGGGAGGTCCCCACAATGAGCAGTTCTTC; cdr3_aa: CASSRTLAGGPHNEQFF; clone_size: -; v_call: TRBV7-9; j_call: TRBJ2-1; d_call: TRBD2
cdr3_nt: TGTGCCAGCAGTTCGACAGCTCAGCAAGAGACCCAGTACTTC; cdr3_aa: CASSSTAQQETQYF; clone_size: many; v_call: TRBV28; j_call: TRBJ2-5; d_call: -
cdr3_nt: TGTGCCATCAGTGAATCAGTGGTTAGGGACAGATACGAGCAGTACTTC; cdr3_aa: CAISESVVRDRYEQYF; clone_size: few; v_call: TRBV10-3; j_call: TRBJ2-7; d_call: TRBD1
cdr3_nt: TGCAGTGCTAGTGACAGGGAATGGCTAGCGGAGCAGGGCAATGAGCAGTTCTTC; cdr3_aa: CSASDREWLAEQGNEQFF; clone_size: many; v_call: TRBV20-1; j_call: TRBJ2-1; d_call: -
cdr3_nt: TGTGCCAGCAGTAACCCCGGACTAGCGGGACCCACAGATACGCAGTATTTT; cdr3_aa: CASSNPGLAGPTDTQYF; clone_size: -; v_call: TRBV6-1; j_call: TRBJ2-3; d_call: TRBD2
cdr3_nt: TGTGCCAGCAGTGAAGTTGCGGGGCTGGGGGGCTACACCTTC; cdr3_aa: CASSEVAGLGGYTF; clone_size: many; v_call: TRBV2; j_call: TRBJ1-2; d_call: -
cdr3_nt: TGTGCCAGCAGCTCGGGACTAGCGGGAGGAGGCCCCACCGGGGAGCTGTTTTTT; cdr3_aa: CASSSGLAGGGPTGELFF; clone_size: many; v_call: TRBV13; j_call: TRBJ2-2; d_call: TRBD2
cdr3_nt: TGCAGTGCTAGAGTAAACAGGGGGCCCTACGAGCAGTACTTC; cdr3_aa: CSARVNRGPYEQYF; clone_size: few; v_call: TRBV20-1; j_call: TRBJ2-7; d_call: TRBD1
cdr3_nt: TGTGCCAGCAGCGTAGCGGGGGTGTACACTGAAGCTTTCTTT; cdr3_aa: CASSVAGVYTEAFF; clone_size: few; v_call: TRBV9; j_call: TRBJ1-1; d_call: -
cdr3_nt: TGTGCCATCAGGACTCAGGGAAAGGATGCTTTCTTT; cdr3_aa: CAIRTQGKDAFF; clone_size: many; v_call: TRBV10-3; j_call: TRBJ1-1; d_call: -
cdr3_nt: TGTGCCAGTAGTATAGATAAAGGGGTTCTGCTGTACATTCAGTACTTC; cdr3_aa: CASSIDKGVLLYIQYF; clone_size: -; v_call: TRBV19; j_call: TRBJ2-4; d_call: -
cdr3_nt: TGTGCCAGCATAGGGCTCCTCAGCGGCACAGATACGCAGTATTTT; cdr3_aa: CASIGLLSGTDTQYF; clone_size: many; v_call: TRBV2; j_call: TRBJ2-3; d_call: -
cdr3_nt: TGCAGTGCTCAACCGGGACAGGGTTTGAATCAGCCCCAGCATTTT; cdr3_aa: CSAQPGQGLNQPQHF; clone_size: -; v_call: TRBV20-1; j_call: TRBJ1-5; d_call: TRBD1
cdr3_nt: TGTGCCAGCACCTCGTGGGAGCCCATTCCCTACAATGAGCAGTTCTTC; cdr3_aa: CASTSWEPIPYNEQFF; clone_size: many; v_call: TRBV2; j_call: TRBJ2-1; d_call: -
cdr3_nt: TGTGCCATCAGTGACAGGGCTGGTCAGCCCCAGCATTTT; cdr3_aa: CAISDRAGQPQHF; clone_size: -; v_call: TRBV10-3; j_call: TRBJ1-5; d_call: -
cdr3_nt: TGCAGCGTTGAGCAGGGGTACGGGACCTACGAGCAGTACTTC; cdr3_aa: CSVEQGYGTYEQYF; clone_size: few; v_call: TRBV29-1; j_call: TRBJ2-7; d_call: -
cdr3_nt: TGCAGTGCTAGGGCGAGCGGGTCGATGGGGGGGGAGCTGTTTTTT; cdr3_aa: CSARASGSMGGELFF; clone_size: many; v_call: TRBV20-1; j_call: TRBJ2-2; d_call: -
cdr3_nt: TGTGCCAGCAGAGACCCGGGGCGCCTGGAAGCTTTCTTT; cdr3_aa: CASRDPGRLEAFF; clone_size: -; v_call: TRBV2; j_call: TRBJ1-1; d_call: -
cdr3_nt: TGTGCCAGCAGTCAGACGGTACCTAGTTTTCGGGAGCTGTTTTTT; cdr3_aa: CASSQTVPSFRELFF; clone_size: many; v_call: TRBV6-1; j_call: TRBJ2-2; d_call: -
cdr3_nt: TGTGCCAGCAGCTTAGTCCTAGCGGGAGATTCAGGAGAGACCCAGTACTTC; cdr3_aa: CASSLVLAGDSGETQYF; clone_size: many; v_call: TRBV7-9; j_call: TRBJ2-5; d_call: TRBD2
cdr3_nt: TGTGCCTGGAGTGTACTGACAGGGGTGTTTACAGATACGCAGTATTTT; cdr3_aa: CAWSVLTGVFTDTQYF; clone_size: -; v_call: TRBV30; j_call: TRBJ2-3; d_call: TRBD1
cdr3_nt: TGTGCCAGCAGCGTAGCCCCGGCTAGCGGGCAAGAGACCCAGTACTTC; cdr3_aa: CASSVAPASGQETQYF; clone_size: many; v_call: TRBV9; j_call: TRBJ2-5; d_call: TRBD2
cdr3_nt: TGTGCCAGCAGCCGCTCGACGAGCACCGGGGAGCTGTTTTTT; cdr3_aa: CASSRSTSTGELFF; clone_size: -; v_call: TRBV28; j_call: TRBJ2-2; d_call: -
cdr3_nt: TGTGCCAGCAGTGAAGCTCAGGGTTGGAACACTGAAGCTTTCTTT; cdr3_aa: CASSEAQGWNTEAFF; clone_size: many; v_call: TRBV6-1; j_call: TRBJ1-1; d_call: -
cdr3_nt: TGTGCCAGCAGCTTAGATCATACGCAGTATTTT; cdr3_aa: CASSLDHTQYF; clone_size: few; v_call: TRBV11-2; j_call: TRBJ2-3; d_call: -
cdr3_nt: TGTGCCAGCAGTTCATCGACTAGCGGGAGTGGGTCAGATACGCAGTATTTT; cdr3_aa: CASSSSTSGSGSDTQYF; clone_size: -; v_call: TRBV28; j_call: TRBJ2-3; d_call: TRBD2
cdr3_nt: TGTGCCAGCAGTGAATCCCCTAGCGGGAGCTCCTACAATGAGCAGTTCTTC; cdr3_aa: CASSESPSGSSYNEQFF; clone_size: many; v_call: TRBV6-1; j_call: TRBJ2-1; d_call: TRBD2